Listed below are T cell receptor beta chains from one sample, sequenced in a study of identical twins. TCRdb reprocessed the 5' RACE reads via MiXCR and lists one record per CDR3 protein. The sample carries roughly 1,500,000 distinct CDR3 sequences, 32% recorded once. Sample: cord blood. These receptors came from a newborn girl in good health. The CDR3 runs from the conserved cysteine through the conserved F or W. Each record gives: CDR3 protein, CDR3 DNA, D gene, V gene, clone size, J gene. A D gene is named only where the DNA matches it firmly. Where a row states a size, it is once, few, many or the class of an expanded clone; other rows omit it.

CDR3 protein: CASSSADRGLNEKLFF; CDR3 DNA: TGTGCCAGCAGCTCAGCAGACAGGGGTCTTAATGAAAAACTGTTTTTT; D gene: TRBD1; V gene: TRBV7-9; clone size: .; J gene: TRBJ1-4
CDR3 protein: CSARAPPDEQFF; CDR3 DNA: TGCAGTGCTAGGGCTCCCCCGGATGAGCAGTTCTTC; D gene: .; V gene: TRBV20-1; clone size: few; J gene: TRBJ2-1
CDR3 protein: CASSKPGVVRQPQHF; CDR3 DNA: TGTGCCAGCAGCAAACCAGGGGTAGTGAGGCAGCCCCAGCATTTT; D gene: .; V gene: TRBV21-1; clone size: .; J gene: TRBJ1-5
CDR3 protein: CSARSTRLGVRYEQYF; CDR3 DNA: TGCAGTGCTAGATCCACAAGACTAGGGGTGAGGTACGAGCAGTACTTC; D gene: .; V gene: TRBV20-1; clone size: .; J gene: TRBJ2-7
CDR3 protein: CAISESQSGREQFF; CDR3 DNA: TGTGCCATCAGTGAGTCTCAATCGGGGCGGGAGCAGTTCTTC; D gene: .; V gene: TRBV10-3; clone size: few; J gene: TRBJ2-1
CDR3 protein: CSARDRGGGAHNEQYF; CDR3 DNA: TGCAGTGCTAGAGATCGGGGCGGGGGGGCCCACAATGAGCAGTACTTC; D gene: TRBD2; V gene: TRBV20-1; clone size: .; J gene: TRBJ2-7
CDR3 protein: CASSHPGRTGELFF; CDR3 DNA: TGCGCCAGCAGCCACCCCGGGCGGACCGGGGAGCTGTTTTTT; D gene: .; V gene: TRBV4-1; clone size: .; J gene: TRBJ2-2
CDR3 protein: CASSYHKKGEQYF; CDR3 DNA: TGTGCCAGCAGTTACCACAAAAAGGGCGAGCAGTACTTC; D gene: .; V gene: TRBV27; clone size: .; J gene: TRBJ2-7
CDR3 protein: CASSQYRGFNSPLHF; CDR3 DNA: TGCGCCAGCAGCCAATACAGGGGGTTTAATTCACCCCTCCACTTT; D gene: TRBD1; V gene: TRBV4-1; clone size: once; J gene: TRBJ1-6
CDR3 protein: CASSSDNYGYIF; CDR3 DNA: TGTGCCAGCAGCTCGGATAACTATGGCTACATCTTC; D gene: .; V gene: TRBV25-1; clone size: .; J gene: TRBJ1-2
CDR3 protein: CASSSNRDRSYGYTF; CDR3 DNA: TGTGCCAGCAGCTCTAACCGGGACAGGTCCTATGGCTACACCTTC; D gene: TRBD1; V gene: TRBV7-9; clone size: .; J gene: TRBJ1-2
CDR3 protein: CASSETVYNEQFF; CDR3 DNA: TGTGCCAGCAGTGAGACTGTCTACAATGAGCAGTTCTTC; D gene: .; V gene: TRBV2; clone size: .; J gene: TRBJ2-1
CDR3 protein: CASSQDRDTGELFF; CDR3 DNA: TGCGCCAGCAGCCAAGATAGGGACACCGGGGAGCTGTTTTTT; D gene: .; V gene: TRBV4-1; clone size: few; J gene: TRBJ2-2
CDR3 protein: CASSFRSRDYGYTF; CDR3 DNA: TGCGCCAGCAGCTTTCGGTCGCGGGACTATGGCTACACCTTC; D gene: .; V gene: TRBV5-1; clone size: few; J gene: TRBJ1-2
CDR3 protein: CASSPTERSTDTQYF; CDR3 DNA: TGCGCCAGCAGCCCTACAGAGAGAAGCACAGATACGCAGTATTTT; D gene: .; V gene: TRBV4-1; clone size: .; J gene: TRBJ2-3
CDR3 protein: CASSSTARTSVDNEQFF; CDR3 DNA: TGTGCCAGCAGTTCCACCGCCCGGACTAGCGTCGACAATGAGCAGTTCTTC; D gene: TRBD2; V gene: TRBV12-3/TRBV12-4; clone size: .; J gene: TRBJ2-1
CDR3 protein: CASSPRLAASYEQYF; CDR3 DNA: TGTGCCAGCAGCCCCCGACTAGCGGCATCTTACGAGCAGTACTTC; D gene: TRBD2; V gene: TRBV9; clone size: many; J gene: TRBJ2-7
CDR3 protein: CASCPRTSGRVNGQFF; CDR3 DNA: TGTGCCAGCTGCCCCCGGACTAGCGGGAGGGTTAATGGGCAGTTCTTC; D gene: TRBD2; V gene: TRBV2; clone size: .; J gene: TRBJ2-1
CDR3 protein: CASSQERAQGHTIYF; CDR3 DNA: TGTGCCAGCAGCCAAGAGAGGGCACAGGGACACACCATATATTTT; D gene: .; V gene: TRBV4-2; clone size: .; J gene: TRBJ1-3
CDR3 protein: CSGSSGRAETYNEQFF; CDR3 DNA: TGCAGTGGGTCTAGCGGGAGGGCCGAAACCTACAATGAGCAGTTCTTC; D gene: TRBD2; V gene: TRBV20-1; clone size: once; J gene: TRBJ2-1
CDR3 protein: CASSGSPDTLQYF; CDR3 DNA: TGTGCCAGCAGCGGTTCACCCGACACACTTCAGTACTTC; D gene: .; V gene: TRBV7-8; clone size: few; J gene: TRBJ2-4
CDR3 protein: CSATGTSGPNEQFF; CDR3 DNA: TGCAGTGCGACCGGGACTAGCGGGCCCAATGAGCAGTTCTTC; D gene: TRBD2; V gene: TRBV20-1; clone size: .; J gene: TRBJ2-1
CDR3 protein: CSAGGGGNSNQPQHF; CDR3 DNA: TGCAGTGCGGGTGGGGGAGGGAATAGCAATCAGCCCCAGCATTTT; D gene: .; V gene: TRBV20-1; clone size: .; J gene: TRBJ1-5
CDR3 protein: CASMRLDHGYTF; CDR3 DNA: TGTGCCAGTATGAGACTAGATCATGGCTACACCTTC; D gene: .; V gene: TRBV19; clone size: few; J gene: TRBJ1-2
CDR3 protein: CASRLNSGYGYTF; CDR3 DNA: TGTGCCAGCAGGCTAAACTCCGGGTATGGCTACACCTTC; D gene: .; V gene: TRBV12-3/TRBV12-4; clone size: many; J gene: TRBJ1-2
CDR3 protein: CASSLFRSTQYF; CDR3 DNA: TGTGCCAGCAGTTTGTTTAGATCTACGCAGTATTTT; D gene: .; V gene: TRBV12-3/TRBV12-4; clone size: many; J gene: TRBJ2-3
CDR3 protein: CSARDVAGAKNIQYF; CDR3 DNA: TGCAGTGCTAGGGATGTAGCGGGAGCCAAAAACATTCAGTACTTC; D gene: TRBD2; V gene: TRBV20-1; clone size: .; J gene: TRBJ2-4
CDR3 protein: CATVSLSSYNEQYF; CDR3 DNA: TGTGCCACCGTTAGTCTCAGCTCCTACAATGAGCAGTACTTC; D gene: .; V gene: TRBV24-1; clone size: .; J gene: TRBJ2-7
CDR3 protein: CSVLAGGSKNIQYF; CDR3 DNA: TGCAGCGTTCTAGCGGGGGGATCCAAAAACATTCAGTACTTC; D gene: TRBD2; V gene: TRBV29-1; clone size: .; J gene: TRBJ2-4
CDR3 protein: CASSAGQRTYEQYF; CDR3 DNA: TGTGCCAGCAGTGCGGGACAGCGTACCTACGAGCAGTACTTC; D gene: .; V gene: TRBV12-3/TRBV12-4; clone size: few; J gene: TRBJ2-7
CDR3 protein: CASTEAAGPEAFF; CDR3 DNA: TGTGCCAGCACCGAGGCGGCAGGGCCTGAAGCTTTCTTT; D gene: .; V gene: TRBV12-3/TRBV12-4; clone size: .; J gene: TRBJ1-1
CDR3 protein: CASSVLAGGPNAGELFF; CDR3 DNA: TGTGCCAGCAGCGTCCTAGCGGGAGGCCCGAACGCCGGGGAGCTGTTTTTT; D gene: TRBD2; V gene: TRBV9; clone size: once; J gene: TRBJ2-2
CDR3 protein: CAWSGDRGLYGYTF; CDR3 DNA: TGTGCCTGGAGTGGAGACAGGGGGCTCTATGGCTACACCTTC; D gene: TRBD1; V gene: TRBV30; clone size: .; J gene: TRBJ1-2
CDR3 protein: CATRALEAFF; CDR3 DNA: TGTGCCACCAGGGCATTGGAAGCTTTCTTT; D gene: .; V gene: TRBV2; clone size: .; J gene: TRBJ1-1
CDR3 protein: CASSLTGQAYEQYF; CDR3 DNA: TGTGCCAGCAGCCTTACGGGACAGGCCTACGAGCAGTACTTC; D gene: TRBD1; V gene: TRBV28; clone size: .; J gene: TRBJ2-7
CDR3 protein: CASSEALLVRYNEQFF; CDR3 DNA: TGTGCCAGCAGTGAAGCGCTATTGGTGCGGTACAATGAGCAGTTCTTC; D gene: .; V gene: TRBV2; clone size: .; J gene: TRBJ2-1
CDR3 protein: CSANGLGAGATDTQYF; CDR3 DNA: TGCAGTGCTAACGGGCTTGGAGCAGGGGCCACAGATACGCAGTATTTT; D gene: .; V gene: TRBV20-1; clone size: .; J gene: TRBJ2-3
CDR3 protein: CASSLIQTRYEQYF; CDR3 DNA: TGTGCCAGCAGCTTGATACAGACCCGCTACGAGCAGTACTTC; D gene: .; V gene: TRBV11-2; clone size: few; J gene: TRBJ2-7
CDR3 protein: CANSGRWGSGTSGDYEQYF; CDR3 DNA: TGTGCCAACAGCGGTAGGTGGGGGTCCGGGACTAGCGGGGATTACGAGCAGTACTTC; D gene: TRBD2; V gene: TRBV9; clone size: .; J gene: TRBJ2-7
CDR3 protein: CANSSRASSGTYQYF; CDR3 DNA: TGTGCCAACAGTTCCCGAGCGTCTAGCGGGACTTATCAGTACTTC; D gene: TRBD2; V gene: TRBV7-2; clone size: .; J gene: TRBJ2-5
CDR3 protein: CSARDQREVLVQYF; CDR3 DNA: TGCAGTGCTAGAGATCAGCGGGAGGTTTTGGTTCAGTACTTC; D gene: TRBD2; V gene: TRBV20-1; clone size: .; J gene: TRBJ2-4
CDR3 protein: CASSPRLQGRQGTEAFF; CDR3 DNA: TGTGCCAGCAGCCCAAGATTACAGGGAAGGCAGGGCACTGAAGCTTTCTTT; D gene: .; V gene: TRBV3-1; clone size: few; J gene: TRBJ1-1
CDR3 protein: CASSERAAHRETQYF; CDR3 DNA: TGTGCCAGCAGTGAACGGGCCGCCCACCGGGAGACCCAGTACTTC; D gene: .; V gene: TRBV6-1; clone size: few; J gene: TRBJ2-5
CDR3 protein: CASKDRGPMNTEAFF; CDR3 DNA: TGCGCCAGCAAGGACAGGGGACCCATGAACACTGAAGCTTTCTTT; D gene: TRBD1; V gene: TRBV10-2; clone size: .; J gene: TRBJ1-1
CDR3 protein: CSAVGPSDEQFF; CDR3 DNA: TGCAGTGCTGTGGGACCTTCGGATGAGCAGTTCTTC; D gene: .; V gene: TRBV20-1; clone size: .; J gene: TRBJ2-1
CDR3 protein: CASSSTLAGGSYEQYF; CDR3 DNA: TGTGCCAGCAGTTCCACTCTCGCGGGGGGCTCCTACGAGCAGTACTTC; D gene: TRBD2; V gene: TRBV27; clone size: few; J gene: TRBJ2-7
CDR3 protein: CASSVLAGGPLTDTQYF; CDR3 DNA: TGTGCCAGCAGCGTACTAGCGGGAGGGCCGTTAACAGATACGCAGTATTTT; D gene: TRBD2; V gene: TRBV9; clone size: few; J gene: TRBJ2-3
CDR3 protein: CASKGSRGYTF; CDR3 DNA: TGTGCCAGCAAGGGGTCGCGTGGCTACACCTTC; D gene: .; V gene: TRBV12-3/TRBV12-4; clone size: few; J gene: TRBJ1-2
CDR3 protein: CASSLAPSAGTDTQYF; CDR3 DNA: TGCGCCAGCAGCTTGGCCCCTAGTGCGGGGACAGATACGCAGTATTTT; D gene: .; V gene: TRBV5-1; clone size: few; J gene: TRBJ2-3
CDR3 protein: CASSLEKGRTQYF; CDR3 DNA: TGTGCCAGCAGCTTAGAAAAAGGGCGTACGCAGTATTTT; D gene: .; V gene: TRBV11-2; clone size: once; J gene: TRBJ2-3
CDR3 protein: CASSYRVDTQYF; CDR3 DNA: TGTGCCAGCAGTTATCGAGTAGATACGCAGTATTTT; D gene: .; V gene: TRBV6-2/TRBV6-3; clone size: many; J gene: TRBJ2-3
CDR3 protein: CASSRASARTDTQYF; CDR3 DNA: TGTGCCAGCAGCCGAGCTAGCGCCCGCACAGATACGCAGTATTTT; D gene: .; V gene: TRBV7-9; clone size: few; J gene: TRBJ2-3
CDR3 protein: CASSFRLADPPDTQYF; CDR3 DNA: TGTGCCAGCAGCTTCAGACTAGCGGACCCCCCAGATACGCAGTATTTT; D gene: TRBD2; V gene: TRBV14; clone size: .; J gene: TRBJ2-3
CDR3 protein: CSARGHLTNTEAFF; CDR3 DNA: TGCAGTGCTAGAGGACACTTGACCAACACTGAAGCTTTCTTT; D gene: .; V gene: TRBV20-1; clone size: few; J gene: TRBJ1-1
CDR3 protein: CSAPKTVTDTQYF; CDR3 DNA: TGCAGTGCTCCTAAGACCGTCACAGATACGCAGTATTTT; D gene: .; V gene: TRBV20-1; clone size: few; J gene: TRBJ2-3
CDR3 protein: CASSPKWGNEQYF; CDR3 DNA: TGTGCCAGCAGCCCAAAGTGGGGGAACGAGCAGTACTTC; D gene: .; V gene: TRBV14; clone size: .; J gene: TRBJ2-7
CDR3 protein: CASSYVSGSTDTQYF; CDR3 DNA: TGTGCCAGCAGTTACGTCAGCGGGAGCACAGATACGCAGTATTTT; D gene: .; V gene: TRBV6-5; clone size: few; J gene: TRBJ2-3